This T cell receptor (beta chain) was recorded in a study of cytomegalovirus exposure and HLA in healthy donors. Study-level results: In a later analysis, at a false discovery rate of 0.05, 17,000 or so TCR beta sequences matched HLA alleles.

PCR used 60 Vbeta primers and 13 Jbeta primers. This table comes from immunoSEQ multiplex PCR, and its TCRdb copy is limited to in-frame clones, with some not included. The top ten clones hold 2.7% of a sample with more than 90,000 clones, just under 70% of them seen once. The CDR3 is made up of 14 amino acids. The V and J ends lost 2 bases and 3 bases respectively, with 10 bases between them. Germline values: CDR1 SGHNT, CDR2 YENEEA. This clone appeared a few times. The target antigen is unknown. The sequencing input was PBMCs. The chain couples TRBV11-3 to TRBJ2-5; tentatively, D is TRBD2 (6 bases). This clonotype originated in a man in his fifties in good health and CMV-seronegative. The CDR3 here is CASSLRTNEETQYF. CDR3 DNA sequence: TGTGCCAGCAGCTTACGGACTAACGAAGAGACCCAGTACTTC.